The 8 T cell receptor beta chains listed next were all sequenced from one sample in a study of shared clonotypes between healthy human individuals. TCRdb's copy holds only in-frame clones and misses some; the assay was immunoSEQ multiplex PCR. This table has some 800,000 clones, almost 95% appearing once. CD45RO-negative, CCR7-selected cells formed the naive CD8 fraction, which excluded terminally differentiated effector memory CD45RA+ cells. Sequenced material: naive CD8+ T cells sorted from blood. Receptors originate from a man aged 30 to 39 in good health.

The chain employs TRBV27 and TRBJ1-5, with D possibly TRBD1 on 5 matching bases. Trimming took off 5 bases at V and 0 bases at J, with 11 bases between the two ends. CDR1 is MNHEY, CDR2 SMNVEV, per germline (reference sequence). The CDR3 loop spans 15 amino acids. CDR3 residues: CASSPRDPSNQPQHF. In nucleotides, the CDR3 is TGTGCCAGCAGTCCACGGGACCCTAGCAATCAGCCCCAGCATTTT.

This clone was counted only a few times. Other DNA sequences from this sample encode an identical CDR3 as well. This chain joins TRBV7-9 and TRBJ2-7; 7 bases agree with TRBD1. CDR1 is SEHNR and CDR2 is FQNEAQ in the germline V gene (reference sequence). V lost 6 bases to trimming and J lost 2 bases; unmatched junction nucleotides: 4. The CDR3 loop spans 13 amino acids. DNA of the CDR3: TGTGCCAGCAGACCGGGACAGACCTACGAGCAGTACTTC. Protein sequence: CASRPGQTYEQYF.

This clone was picked up one time. CDR3 region: CSVDPALIRDEAGTEAFF. Here the CDR3 DNA reads TGCAGCGTTGACCCCGCACTAATAAGGGACGAAGCGGGGACTGAAGCTTTCTTT. This sequence joins TRBV29-1 and TRBJ1-1, with a possible D match to TRBD1 (5 bases). The ends were cut back, 3 bases at V and 5 bases at J, with 28 bases in the middle. Germline CDR1 and CDR2: SQVTM and ANQGSEA. The CDR3 is made up of 18 amino acids. The variable domain in full, with the rest retrieved from reference TRBV29-1 and TRBJ1-1, is SAVISQKPSRDICQRGTSLTIQCQVDSQVTMMFWYRQQPGQSLTLIATANQGSEATYESGFVIDKFPISRPNLTFSTLTVSNMSPEDSSIYLCSVDPALIRDEAGTEAFFGQGTRLTVV.

The chain couples TRBV12-5 to TRBJ2-7; a weak D match, TRBD1 (5 bases). In germline, CDR1 is LGHNT, CDR2 FRNRAP. Trimming took off 2 bases at V and 3 bases at J, with 11 bases between the two ends. The length of the CDR3 is 14 residues. CDR3 in DNA: TGTGCTAGTGGTTTGAGGGCAGGGAACTACGAGCAGTACTTC. Amino acid sequence: CASGLRAGNYEQYF.

This rearrangement joins TRBV6-5 to TRBJ2-3; the D gene is possibly TRBD1 (6 bases). Germline CDR1 reads MNHEY; CDR2 reads SVGAGI. There are 16 residues in the CDR3. V shed 0 bases and J shed 0 bases, with 10 bases lying between them. In DNA form, the CDR3 reads TGTGCCAGCAGTTACTCCCCGAGGGGGAGCACAGATACGCAGTATTTT. This translates into CASSYSPRGSTDTQYF.

The chain links TRBV7-9 to TRBJ2-3, with unresolved D. Trimming cost V 7 bases and J 4 bases, with 15 bases left between them. Germline loops: CDR1 SEHNR, CDR2 FQNEAQ (reference sequence). This CDR3 is 14 amino acids long. CDR3 protein: CASILNQLPDTQYF. For the CDR3, the DNA is TGTGCCAGCATCCTCAACCAGCTTCCAGATACGCAGTATTTT.

V is TRBV5-5 and J is TRBJ2-2; 16 bases agree with TRBD2. CDR1 and CDR2 (germline): SGHKS, YYEKEE (reference sequence). This CDR3 is built from 18 residues. The V gene end was trimmed by 3 bases and the J gene end by 5 bases; junction bases not matched to a gene: 7. CDR3 coding DNA: TGTGCCAGCAGCTGGGGGACTAGCGGGAGGGCTCTTACCGGGGAGCTGTTTTTT. Residues: CASSWGTSGRALTGELFF.

This sequence joins TRBV7-7 and TRBJ2-5, with TRBD2 matching 15 bases. The trim removed 3 bases at V and 5 bases at J, leaving 7 bases unmatched. CDR3 length equals 17 residues. Germline CDR1 reads SSHAT; CDR2 reads FNYEAQ (reference sequence). The CDR3 sequence: CASSLRTSGRAGETQYF. The CDR3 DNA reads as TGTGCCAGCAGCTTGAGGACTAGCGGGAGGGCCGGGGAGACCCAGTACTTC.